This T cell receptor (beta chain) was sequenced in a study of beta chain features in type 1 diabetes (dated by TCRdb to 2016 to 2019). For the wider study: No differences in mean age, gender distribution, total cell number or subset yield were found between patients and healthy donors. Naive and central memory subsets were obtained from all 28 donors, but regulatory and stem cell-like memory subsets were isolated from only 8 patients and 8 healthy donors. A total of 90 million to 120 million sorted cells were examined across all samples, and a strong correlation was observed between cell number per subset and RNA yield. In the study, recently diagnosed type 1 diabetes patients and matched healthy donors were compared on the TCRB repertoires of their sorted circulating CD4+ T cell subsets. Beyond this particular receptor, the publication reports: Type 1 diabetes patients showed a moderate but significant shortening of TCRB CDR3 length in all four CD4+ subsets. Only small numbers of individuals were included in the HLA sub-analyses, which left unresolved whether HLA type had any influence on TCRB rearrangement. PCR might favor shorter templates, but patient and control samples were amplified and corrected together, so any skew would affect both groups equally. Naive, central memory and regulatory TCRB repertoires appeared to be more alike among patients than among healthy donors. At VDJ recombination sites, patients with type 1 diabetes made fewer insertions and deleted more nucleotides, a pattern implying thymic rearrangement abnormalities. Because cDNA was sequenced instead of genomic DNA, activated cells with high expression could be over-represented, although the groups did not differ in activation or CD3 levels.

The V end gives up 3 bases and the J end 1 base, leaving 7 bases in the junction not matched to a gene. Spanning cysteine to phenylalanine, the CDR3 consists of 16 amino acids. Of all the DNA, just the CDR3 is kept, 48 bases in frame from base 1. Based on the germline V gene, the CDR1 and CDR2 sequences are KGHSH and LQKENI. The High Capacity cDNA Reverse Transcription Kit was used to reverse transcribe all of the isolated RNA, meaning that expressed TCRB transcripts were what got sequenced. Deep immunoSEQ sequencing was applied to naive, central memory and regulatory T cell samples, giving an average of roughly 3.5 million total reads per sample. Sorted cells were lysed in RLT buffer, and RNA was extracted using DNase-treated RNeasy Micro or Mini kits according to cell number. To prevent cross-contamination, each cell subset was processed individually, whereas patient and healthy donor samples were processed jointly. The immunoSEQ multiplex PCR was used to amplify TCRB sequences from cDNA, generating 87-bp fragments that spanned the CDR3 region. Sequencing of the amplicons was performed on the Illumina HiSeq platform. The study's processing was this. Synthetic template baselines were used to correct PCR bias computationally, reads within Hamming distance 2 were collapsed together, and singletons that could not be merged were discarded. Reads were aligned against IMGT so that V, D and J genes, CDR3 length and insertions or deletions at six rearrangement sites could be assigned. Within each subset, clonotype counts were normalized to the number of sorted cells before true diversity and Gini coefficients were calculated with the tcR R package. The overlap coefficient, calculated on TCRB nucleotide sequences, was used to measure repertoire sharing. Out-of-frame TCRB sequences from naive cells were analyzed as a proxy for the pre-selection repertoire. Imported from immuneACCESS, the table was reduced by TCRdb to in-frame sequences with V and J called. These copies leave out some clones; in studies compared against another copy, an unresolved V gene accounts for under half, and the cause of the remainder is not known. V and J calls and clone size are those listed in that table; D and trimming were worked out from the DNA. In all, the sample holds fewer than 650,000 clones, and 15% to 17% of those were seen once. The top ten constitute under 0.095% of the sample.

This clone was picked up a small number of times. No cognate antigen has been identified for it. Base qualities are not provided; no much larger clone lies one nucleotide away. Each donor gave one peripheral blood draw, roughly 110 mL on average, collected into heparinised tubes. A BD FACSAria II and a panel including CD45RO, CCR7, CD25, CD127, CD95 and CD27 were used to sort naive, central memory, regulatory and stem cell-like memory CD4+ T cells. All sorted populations exceeded 95% purity. PBMCs were isolated immediately by Lymphoprep density gradient centrifugation and stained directly without culture. So that batch effects would be minimized, each experiment stained and sorted samples in pairs, pairing one healthy donor with one patient.

The sample was naive CD4+ T cells from blood. The cell subset or site label for this specimen denotes: true naive CD4+ T cells. The chain uses TRBV18 and TRBJ2-5, with 8 junctional bases fitting TRBD2. This sequence was found in a man younger than 35 in good health. The CDR3 region reads CASSPLIGGVQETQYF. The nucleotides read TGTGCCAGCTCACCTCTCATCGGGGGGGTCCAAGAGACCCAGTACTTC.